This TCR beta chain was sequenced during a study of CD8 T cells in Susac syndrome. CDR3 length: 17 amino acids. V lost 5 bases, J lost 1 base, and 13 bases stayed unmatched. In germline, CDR1 is DFQATT, CDR2 SNEGSKA (reference sequence). Sequencing of TCR beta was performed on blood CD8+ and CD4+ T cells. Relapsing-remitting disease, either stable or active, was present in the treatment-naive patients who were the multiple sclerosis controls. TEMRA cells were FACS-enriched, with CD8+ and CD4+ T cells isolated negatively. Reverse transcription of roughly 0.5 to 1 ug RNA was carried out with random hexamers. The immunoSEQ assay covered 54 Vbeta and 13 Jbeta segments for CDR3. One entry per CDR3 protein, called by TCRdb with MiXCR from the immunoSEQ multiplex PCR reads. The sample has about 140,000 distinct CDR3 sequences, about 95% seen once.

The receptor was derived from a human donor with multiple sclerosis. This chain links TRBV20-1 with TRBJ1-2; TRBD1 matches 10 bases. Material for sequencing was CD4+ T cells from PBMCs. The CDR3 loop is CSAPRPKGTGDNYGYTF. The CDR3, as DNA: TGCAGTGCTCCGCGACCCAAAGGGACAGGGGATAACTATGGCTACACCTTC.